This passage covers 30 T cell receptor beta chains from one sample sequenced in a study of T cell repertoires in cytomegalovirus infection. Their target antigens are unknown. Via MiXCR, TCRdb re-called the reads, giving one row per CDR3 protein. The sample shows 830,000 or so distinct CDR3 sequences, about 33% of them seen only once. This material consisted of cultured CD8+ T cells from PBMCs, taken from culture after CMV antigen stimulation. All receptors come from a human donor in good health (CMV status not recorded). Some clones in this sample may be carry-over from other donors' samples.

This clonotype has only a few counts. The chain couples TRBV4-1 to TRBJ1-1, with 8 bases that match TRBD1. V lost 5 bases to trimming and J lost 4 bases; unmatched junction nucleotides: 9. Germline V CDR1 and CDR2: MGHRA, YSYEKL. The CDR3 sequence is 15 residues long. CDR3 DNA sequence: TGCGCCAGCAGCTATGGACAGGGAGTAGGCACTGAAGCTTTCTTT. Encoded protein: CASSYGQGVGTEAFF.

This clonotype came up a few times. The chain employs TRBV4-3 and TRBJ2-1; 9 bases line up with TRBD1. Germline CDR1 and CDR2: LGHNA and YSLEER. CDR3 size: 16 residues. V shed 0 bases and J 10 bases; nucleotides not matched to a gene: 10. CDR3 nucleotide sequence: TGCGCCAGCAGCCAAGAGACGGGACAGGGAAGTAGGGAGCAGTTCTTC. The encoded protein is CASSQETGQGSREQFF.

This clonotype showed up just a few times. This chain connects TRBV20-1 to TRBJ2-1; 7 nucleotides line up with TRBD1. Germline V lookup: CDR1 DFQATT, CDR2 SNEGSKA (reference sequence). V was clipped by 0 bases and J by 3 bases; unmatched bases: 14. This CDR3 spans 18 amino acids. In DNA, the CDR3 is TGCAGTGCTAGAGAGGACAGGTTATTAAGAACCTACTACAATGAGCAGTTCTTC. This encodes CSAREDRLLRTYYNEQFF.

This clonotype was seen a handful of times. The J gene is TRBJ1-2, the V gene TRBV4-2; D remains unclear. This CDR3 contains 14 residues. Trimming removed 0 bases at V and 4 bases at J, with 9 bases between. From germline, CDR1 is LGHNA and CDR2 YNFKEQ. The DNA of the CDR3 is TGTGCCAGCAGCCAAGATGAACGGATCTATGGCTACACCTTC. It translates to CASSQDERIYGYTF.

This rearrangement joins TRBV18 to TRBJ1-6; D remains unclear. V shed 6 bases and J shed 1 base, with 13 bases lying between them. Germline CDR1 is KGHSH and CDR2 is LQKENI. The CDR3 totals 16 residues. The CDR3 region has the DNA TGTGCCAGCTCCCAGAAAGGGAGATCCTATAATTCACCCCTCCACTTT. This gives the protein CASSQKGRSYNSPLHF.

This clonotype was counted a few times. The chain couples TRBV25-1 to TRBJ2-3; TRBD1 matches 9 bases. Germline-derived CDR1 and CDR2 are MGHDK and SYGVNS. The CDR3 sequence is 15 residues long. V lost 8 bases and J lost 4; bases outside the gene matches: 10. Written as DNA, the CDR3 is TGTGCCAGCTCCGTGGGACAGGGTTGGCCAGATACGCAGTATTTT. Translation: CASSVGQGWPDTQYF.

This clonotype has more than one count but fewer than ten. V is TRBV5-4 and J is TRBJ2-7; D might be TRBD2 (6 bases). This CDR3 is built from 16 residues. The germline V gene has CDR1 SGHNT and CDR2 YYREEE (reference sequence). Between the trimmed V and J ends, which lost 0 bases and 4 bases, there was a span of 17 bases. The CDR3 DNA reads TGTGCCAGCAGCTTGGGGGAAGGGAGGATCCTTTACGAGCAGTACTTC. Its protein is CASSLGEGRILYEQYF.

The chain carries TRBV19 and TRBJ1-1; D might be TRBD1 (5 bases). V lost 1 base, J lost 1 base, and 16 bases lay in between. Germline lookup yields CDR1 LNHDA and CDR2 SQIVND (reference sequence). The CDR3 has 17 amino acids. Written as DNA, the CDR3 is TGTGCCAGTAGTATAGTGTTTAGGGGAGTGAGGAACACTGAAGCTTTCTTT. Its protein is CASSIVFRGVRNTEAFF. The complete variable domain, with remaining parts taken from reference TRBV19 and TRBJ1-1, reads DGGITQSPKYLFRKEGQNVTLSCEQNLNHDAMYWYRQDPGQGLRLIYYSQIVNDFQKGDIAEGYSVSREKKESFPLTVTSAQKNPTAFYLCASSIVFRGVRNTEAFFGQGTRLTVV.

This clonotype was observed a handful of times. Here the CDR3 reads CASSLGRAGGRTEAFF. CDR3 nucleotide sequence: TGTGCCAGCAGCCTGGGGAGGGCAGGGGGTCGCACTGAAGCTTTCTTT. The chain recombines TRBV5-4 with TRBJ1-1; 7 bases fit TRBD1. CDR1 and CDR2 from the germline V gene are SGHNT and YYREEE (reference sequence). The CDR3 has 16 amino acids. The J segment lost 4 bases and the V segment lost 4 bases, leaving 13 bases of the junction unmatched. Filled out from reference TRBV5-4 and TRBJ1-1, the complete variable domain reads ETGVTQSPTHLIKTRGQQVTLRCSSQSGHNTVSWYQQALGQGPQFIFQYYREEENGRGNFPPRFSGLQFPNYSSELNVNALELDDSALYLCASSLGRAGGRTEAFFGQGTRLTVV.

The chain carries TRBV2 and TRBJ1-4; D is ambiguous. Trimming removed 7 bases from V and 7 bases from J, with 16 bases in between. Germline V gene lookup returns CDR1 SNHLY and CDR2 FYNNEI. This CDR3 has 14 residues. CDR3 in amino acids: CASTPPGGPEKLFF. The CDR3 nucleotides read TGTGCCAGCACTCCCCCTGGAGGGCCTGAAAAACTGTTTTTT. Variable domain in full (rest from reference TRBV2 and TRBJ1-4): EPEVTQTPSHQVTQMGQEVILRCVPISNHLYFYWYRQILGQKVEFLVSFYNNEISEKSEIFDDQFSVERPDGSNFTLKIRSTKLEDSAMYFCASTPPGGPEKLFFGSGTQLSVL.

This clonotype was found a few times. V and J are TRBV7-6 and TRBJ1-1; D may be TRBD1 (5 bases). Per the germline V gene, CDR1 is SGHVS and CDR2 is FNYEAQ. Trimming took off 5 bases at V and 0 bases at J, with 19 bases between the two ends. The CDR3 runs 17 residues. In nucleotides, the CDR3 is TGTGCCAGCAGCGACCCGGAGGTGGGGCTAATGAACACTGAAGCTTTCTTT. Protein product: CASSDPEVGLMNTEAFF.

There are a few counts of this clonotype. Mismatch with germline at one junction end may stem from a read error. The chain recombines TRBV7-9 with TRBJ1-1; TRBD1 agrees at 10 bases. The CDR3 contains 14 residues. Germline V gives CDR1 SEHNR, CDR2 FQNEAQ (reference sequence). CDR3 residues: CASPEAGQGIEGFF. The CDR3 coding sequence is TGTGCCAGCCCGGAGGCGGGACAGGGGATAGAAGGTTTCTTT.

The chain uses TRBV4-1 and TRBJ1-1; possibly TRBD1 for D (6 bases). Trimming removed 3 bases from V and 0 bases from J, with 17 bases in between. Germline-derived CDR1 and CDR2 are MGHRA and YSYEKL. The length of the CDR3 is 17 residues. CDR3 DNA sequence: TGCGCCAGCAGCCAGGACAGACTACGCTGGATGAACACTGAAGCTTTCTTT. Translated, it gives CASSQDRLRWMNTEAFF.

This chain joins TRBV2 and TRBJ2-2; no clear D. The CDR3 loop spans 13 amino acids. CDR1 and CDR2 (germline): SNHLY, FYNNEI. The V end lost 2 bases, the J end lost 6 bases, and 7 bases lay between the germline ends. CDR3 amino acids: CASSERPPGELFF. CDR3 sequence (DNA): TGTGCCAGCAGTGAAAGGCCCCCCGGGGAGCTGTTTTTT.

Points on this clonotype: At one of its ends the junction is not consistent with the germline gene, which may arise from a read error. This chain uses TRBV6-4 with TRBJ2-6; 9 bases agree with TRBD1. Germline CDR1 and CDR2: MRHNA and SNTAGT. This CDR3 region has 21 residues. This chain's CDR3 is CTSSDFFGTGKGSSGANVLTF. The DNA of the CDR3 is TGTACCAGCAGTGACTTTTTTGGGACAGGGAAAGGGAGCTCTGGGGCCAACGTCCTGACTTTC.

This clonotype was recorded many times. The rearrangement links TRBV7-2 to TRBJ1-6; D may be TRBD1 (5 bases). From germline, CDR1 is SGHTA and CDR2 FQGNSA. V was clipped by 5 bases and J by 3 bases, with 17 bases between them. This CDR3 has 17 residues. The CDR3 nucleotides are TGTGCCAGCAGCCCAGAGTTAGGGGCCCTCTATAATTCACCCCTCCACTTT. It yields the protein CASSPELGALYNSPLHF.

This rearrangement joins TRBV7-8 to TRBJ1-2, with D unclear. CDR3 size: 13 residues. The V gene's germline CDR1 is SGHVS and CDR2 FQNEAQ. V was clipped by 3 bases and J by 5 bases, with 10 bases between them. CDR3 amino acids: CASSFGGMYGYTF. CDR3 DNA: TGTGCCAGCAGCTTCGGAGGGATGTATGGCTACACCTTC.

With respect to this clonotype: A much bigger clone sits one base away, suggesting this may be a read error. The chain links TRBV7-9 to TRBJ1-1; D gene unclear. Deletions cut 7 bases from V and 0 bases from J, with 3 bases between. The CDR3 sequence is 11 residues long. The germline V gene encodes CDR1 SEHNR and CDR2 FQNEAQ (reference sequence). The CDR3 reads CASTVNTEAFF. Here the CDR3 DNA reads TGTGCCAGCACGGTGAACACTGAAGCTTTCTTT. Based on the CDR3 plus reference TRBV7-9 and TRBJ1-1, the full variable domain is DTGVSQNPRHKITKRGQNVTFRCDPISEHNRLYWYRQTLGQGPEFLTYFQNEAQLEKSRLLSDRFSAERPKGSFSTLEIQRTEQGDSAMYLCASTVNTEAFFGQGTRLTVV.

The genes are TRBV2 and TRBJ2-7, with TRBD1 as a possible D gene (5 bases). The CDR3 spans 17 residues. V was pared by 6 bases and J by 0 bases, with 21 bases between. Germline V CDR1 and CDR2: SNHLY, FYNNEI. As DNA, the CDR3 is TGTGCCAGCAGCCCGTCGGGTAGACAGAGGAGCTCCTACGAGCAGTACGTC. It specifies CASSPSGRQRSSYEQYV.

Ten or more counts support this clonotype. V gene TRBV11-3 combines with J gene TRBJ2-3, with TRBD2 matching 12 bases. This CDR3 has 16 amino acids. The germline V gene has CDR1 SGHNT and CDR2 YENEEA. V gave up 4 bases and J gave up 6 bases; unmatched junction bases: 8. Here the CDR3 reads CASSSVTSGGLDTQYF. The DNA of the CDR3 is TGTGCCAGCAGCTCGGTGACTAGCGGGGGTCTCGATACGCAGTATTTT.

This clonotype was counted between two and nine times. This chain links TRBV4-1 with TRBJ1-1; no reliable D call. CDR1 is MGHRA and CDR2 is YSYEKL in the germline V gene. The CDR3 consists of 16 residues. Trimming cost V 0 bases and J 1 base, with 12 bases left between them. The CDR3 nucleotides are TGCGCCAGCAGCCAAGACCCCATGCAAGGGAACACTGAAGCTTTCTTT. This codes for CASSQDPMQGNTEAFF.

The rearrangement uses TRBV11-3 and TRBJ2-2; TRBD2 aligns across 8 bases. The germline V gene has CDR1 SGHNT and CDR2 YENEEA. J gave up 5 bases and V 2 bases, and 10 bases lay outside the gene matches. This CDR3 comprises 17 residues. CDR3 loop: CASSLYAGGPGTGELFF. CDR3 sequence (DNA): TGTGCCAGCAGCTTATATGCGGGGGGTCCGGGGACCGGGGAGCTGTTTTTT.

This chain connects TRBV20-1 to TRBJ2-1; 10 bases fit TRBD2. V was clipped by 1 base and J by 5 bases; unmatched bases: 5. CDR3 length: 15 residues. Germline CDR1 DFQATT, CDR2 SNEGSKA (reference sequence). The CDR3: CSARGAGGPHNEQFF. As DNA, the CDR3 is TGCAGTGCTAGAGGAGCGGGGGGGCCACACAATGAGCAGTTCTTC.

The CDR3 reads CSVGQGNPDTQYF. In DNA, the CDR3 is TGCAGCGTTGGACAGGGAAATCCAGATACGCAGTATTTT. The chain couples TRBV29-1 to TRBJ2-3; 7 positions match TRBD1. The germline V gene has CDR1 SQVTM and CDR2 ANQGSEA. The CDR3 is made up of 13 amino acids. J was trimmed by 4 bases and V by 4 bases; bases with no gene match: 5.

This sequence joins TRBV5-1 and TRBJ2-5, with TRBD2 matching over 7 bases. This CDR3 has 15 amino acids. Germline CDR1 is SGHRS and CDR2 is YFSETQ. V was clipped by 2 bases and J by 5 bases; unmatched bases: 9. This chain's CDR3 is CASSFIRGGLETQYF. Written as DNA, the CDR3 is TGCGCCAGCAGCTTTATTCGGGGAGGGTTGGAGACCCAGTACTTC.

V and J are TRBV27 and TRBJ2-7; the D is unclear. CDR3 length: 13 amino acids. V was pared by 3 bases and J by 5 bases, with 11 bases between. Germline loops: CDR1 MNHEY, CDR2 SMNVEV (reference sequence). DNA of the CDR3: TGTGCCAGCAGTTTCTTACCGGGTCACGAGCAGTACGTC. Translation: CASSFLPGHEQYV.

The chain recombines TRBV7-2 with TRBJ1-5; maybe TRBD1 (5 bases). The CDR3 has 15 amino acids. CDR1 and CDR2 (germline): SGHTA, FQGNSA. With 1 base removed from V and 1 base from J, the gap between germline ends came to 8 bases. The CDR3 DNA is TGTGCCAGCAGCTTAGGGGCAGGGAGCAATCAGCCCCAGCATTTT. It translates to CASSLGAGSNQPQHF.

This clonotype was observed a handful of times. The V call is TRBV5-1, the J call TRBJ2-7, with a tentative D call TRBD1 (6 bases). CDR3 length: 15 amino acids. Per germline, CDR1 SGHRS and CDR2 YFSETQ. V was shortened by 5 bases and J by 1 base, with 16 bases between the two germline ends. The CDR3 nucleotides read TGCGCCAGCAGTCATACAGGGCCGCTTTCCTACGAGCAGTACTTC. Its protein is CASSHTGPLSYEQYF.

This clonotype was detected only once. V gene TRBV6-2 or TRBV6-3 combines with J gene TRBJ2-7; 7 positions match TRBD1. CDR1 MNHEY and CDR2 SVGEGT come from the germline V gene. J was trimmed by 4 bases and V by 1 base; bases with no gene match: 7. The CDR3 spans 15 residues. The CDR3 loop reads CASSYYGQAPYEQYF. The CDR3 nucleotides read TGTGCCAGCAGTTACTACGGACAGGCACCGTACGAGCAGTACTTC.

This clonotype was observed a handful of times. J is TRBJ2-1 and V is TRBV12-3 or TRBV12-4; D gene uncertain. The CDR3 is 12 amino acids. The V end was cut by 1 base, the J end by 8 bases, with 6 bases between. CDR3 DNA: TGTGCCAGCAGTTTAGGCATGTATGAGCAGTTCTTC. Its protein is CASSLGMYEQFF.